The rows below give T cell receptor beta chains drawn from one sample of a study of identical twins. TCRdb ran MiXCR on the 5' RACE reads and lists one entry per CDR3 protein. The sample consists of around 340,000 distinct CDR3 sequences, about 12% of them appearing once. The same sample was also used in a study of yellow fever vaccine responses in identical twins.

Sequencing input: CD8+ T cells sorted from blood. The receptor set was obtained from a woman aged 18-29 years in good health. Both conserved end residues are part of each CDR3. D genes are given only for firm matches. Clone sizes are given selectively: once, few, many, or a class where the clone is expanded.

V gene	clone size	J gene	D gene	CDR3 protein	CDR3 DNA
TRBV3-1	many	TRBJ2-1	NA	CASSQGGRGNEQFF	TGTGCCAGCAGCCAAGGTGGACGGGGCAATGAGCAGTTCTTC
TRBV12-3/TRBV12-4	NA	TRBJ2-5	TRBD2	CASSGTSEAETQYF	TGTGCCAGCAGTGGGACTAGCGAGGCAGAGACCCAGTACTTC
TRBV7-9	NA	TRBJ2-1	NA	CASSSLAHYYNEQFF	TGTGCCAGCAGCTCCCTAGCGCACTATTACAATGAGCAGTTCTTC
TRBV3-1	NA	TRBJ2-5	NA	CASSQILIETQYF	TGTGCCAGCAGCCAAATCCTCATAGAGACCCAGTACTTC
TRBV20-1	NA	TRBJ2-5	NA	CSARDAGGLIVSETQYF	TGCAGTGCTAGAGATGCCGGGGGCCTGATAGTGTCAGAGACCCAGTACTTC
TRBV11-2	NA	TRBJ2-5	TRBD2	CASSPWTSGAEQETQYF	TGTGCCAGCAGCCCGTGGACTAGCGGGGCAGAACAAGAGACCCAGTACTTC
TRBV20-1	many	TRBJ2-3	NA	CSAETGTTDTQYF	TGCAGTGCCGAGACAGGAACGACAGATACGCAGTATTTT
TRBV11-1	NA	TRBJ1-6	TRBD1	CASSLEIWTGMNSPLHF	TGTGCCAGCAGCTTAGAGATATGGACAGGGATGAATTCACCCCTCCACTTT
TRBV2	NA	TRBJ1-1	NA	CASLSHTEAFF	TGTGCCAGCTTATCCCACACTGAAGCTTTCTTT
TRBV9	few	TRBJ2-6	NA	CASSVDGYSGANVLTF	TGTGCCAGCAGCGTAGACGGTTACTCTGGGGCCAACGTCCTGACTTTC
TRBV5-1	few	TRBJ2-2	NA	CASSLARVAGELFF	TGCGCCAGCAGCTTGGCCCGGGTGGCCGGGGAGCTGTTTTTT
TRBV11-3	NA	TRBJ2-1	TRBD2	CASSPAGSLSYNEQFF	TGTGCCAGCAGCCCAGCGGGATCCCTTTCCTACAATGAGCAGTTCTTC
TRBV6-4	NA	TRBJ1-2	TRBD1	CASSPGTGFGYGYTF	TGTGCCAGCAGCCCCGGGACAGGGTTTGGCTATGGCTACACCTTC
TRBV10-3	NA	TRBJ2-1	NA	CAISESQVNEQFF	TGTGCCATCAGTGAGTCACAGGTCAATGAGCAGTTCTTC
TRBV15	few	TRBJ1-4	TRBD1	CATSSGARGQGSEKLFF	TGTGCCACCAGCAGTGGGGCAAGGGGACAGGGTTCTGAAAAACTGTTTTTT
TRBV4-1	NA	TRBJ2-5	NA	CASSHRQETQYF	TGCGCCAGCAGCCACCGACAAGAGACCCAGTACTTC
TRBV6-1	many	TRBJ1-5	TRBD1	CASSEWEGQDQPQHF	TGTGCCAGCAGTGAATGGGAGGGACAGGATCAGCCCCAGCATTTT
TRBV19	NA	TRBJ2-7	NA	CASSIMAGYEQYF	TGTGCCAGTAGTATAATGGCAGGATACGAGCAGTACTTC
TRBV4-1	many	TRBJ1-5	NA	CASSQDLGIYQPQHF	TGCGCCAGCAGCCAAGATTTGGGGATTTATCAGCCCCAGCATTTT
TRBV11-2	many	TRBJ1-1	NA	CASSHATGALNTEAFF	TGTGCCAGCAGCCACGCAACCGGGGCCCTGAACACTGAAGCTTTCTTT
TRBV27	NA	TRBJ1-5	NA	CASSSLTEPHQPQHF	TGTGCCAGCAGTTCCTTAACAGAGCCCCATCAGCCCCAGCATTTT
TRBV4-1	many	TRBJ2-4	TRBD1	CASSLGQGKNIQYF	TGCGCCAGCAGCCTAGGACAGGGGAAAAACATTCAGTACTTC
TRBV7-6	few	TRBJ1-1	TRBD1	CASSQTGQTEAFF	TGTGCCAGCAGCCAAACGGGACAGACTGAAGCTTTCTTT
TRBV4-1	many	TRBJ1-1	TRBD1	CASSQDPGGNTEAFF	TGCGCCAGCAGCCAAGATCCAGGGGGGAACACTGAAGCTTTCTTT
TRBV6-1	NA	TRBJ2-7	NA	CASSVPGTSPYEQYF	TGTGCCAGCAGTGTACCGGGAACCTCACCCTACGAGCAGTACTTC
TRBV24-1	few	TRBJ2-5	NA	CATSEPGTFAQETQYF	TGTGCCACCAGTGAGCCCGGGACGTTTGCCCAAGAGACCCAGTACTTC
TRBV5-5	many	TRBJ2-1	NA	CASTPGDEQFF	TGTGCCAGCACCCCCGGGGATGAGCAGTTCTTC
TRBV13	NA	TRBJ2-2	TRBD1	CASSLEGTGFSGELFF	TGTGCCAGCAGCTTAGAAGGGACAGGGTTTTCCGGGGAGCTGTTTTTT
TRBV3-1	few	TRBJ2-7	NA	CASSQERAGKGPLPYEQYF	TGTGCCAGCAGCCAAGAACGGGCAGGGAAAGGCCCCCTCCCCTACGAGCAGTACTTC
TRBV27	few	TRBJ2-3	TRBD2	CASSFIAGGSVPDTQYF	TGTGCCAGCAGTTTTATAGCGGGAGGTAGTGTCCCAGATACGCAGTATTTT
TRBV28	NA	TRBJ2-1	NA	CASSLSGGGSEQFF	TGTGCCAGCAGTTTATCCGGTGGGGGGAGCGAGCAGTTCTTC
TRBV11-2	few	TRBJ2-2	TRBD2	CASSLVVSGGPHTGELFF	TGTGCCAGCAGCTTAGTTGTGTCGGGGGGGCCTCACACCGGGGAGCTGTTTTTT
TRBV12-3/TRBV12-4	many	TRBJ1-1	NA	CASTPQGLNTEAFF	TGTGCCAGCACCCCTCAGGGCCTGAACACTGAAGCTTTCTTT
TRBV19	NA	TRBJ2-1	NA	CASSIAGQKVDEQFF	TGTGCCAGTAGTATAGCAGGTCAGAAGGTCGATGAGCAGTTCTTC
TRBV5-1	few	TRBJ2-2	TRBD2	CASSLRLAGGLTGELFF	TGCGCCAGCAGCTTGAGACTAGCGGGAGGGCTAACCGGGGAGCTGTTTTTT
TRBV6-5	few	TRBJ2-1	NA	CASSYAHEQFF	TGTGCCAGCAGTTACGCCCATGAGCAGTTCTTC
TRBV5-1	many	TRBJ2-3	NA	CASSLRQSLTDTQYF	TGCGCCAGCAGCTTGCGGCAGAGTCTCACAGATACGCAGTATTTT
TRBV7-9	NA	TRBJ2-1	NA	CASRGGGYNEQFF	TGTGCCAGCCGAGGTGGGGGTTATAATGAGCAGTTCTTC
TRBV12-3/TRBV12-4	few	TRBJ2-4	TRBD1	CASSLTGSKNIQYF	TGTGCCAGCAGCCTGACAGGGTCGAAAAACATTCAGTACTTC
TRBV27	many	TRBJ2-1	NA	CASSGPYPGDEQFF	TGTGCCAGCAGTGGGCCCTACCCCGGGGATGAGCAGTTCTTC
TRBV3-1	NA	TRBJ1-6	NA	CASSQGRNNSPLHF	TGTGCCAGCAGCCAAGGACGGAATAATTCACCCCTCCACTTT
TRBV20-1	once	TRBJ2-2	TRBD1	CSARPITGTGGNTGELFF	TGCAGTGCTAGACCTATAACCGGGACAGGGGGGAACACCGGGGAGCTGTTTTTT
TRBV5-1	few	TRBJ2-7	TRBD1	CASSFEGQGANLPYEQYF	TGCGCCAGCAGCTTCGAGGGACAGGGGGCTAATCTACCCTACGAGCAGTACTTC
TRBV2	few	TRBJ2-1	NA	CASPLGLSSYNEQFF	TGTGCCAGCCCGCTGGGGTTGTCCTCCTACAATGAGCAGTTCTTC